This is a list of T cell receptor beta chains from one sample in a study of a mutant IDH1 vaccine in newly diagnosed glioma. Their antigens are not known. Data came from immunoSEQ multiplex PCR; TCRdb stores just in-frame clones and leaves some out. Of about 28,000 clones listed, about nine tenths are singletons. Sequencing was performed on peripheral blood mononuclear cells (PBMCs), taken from a glioma patient whose treatment included an IDH1 peptide vaccine. These receptors all come from a woman aged 40 to 50 with glioma. Some clones in this sample may be carry-over from other donors' samples. The CDR3 runs from the conserved cysteine through the conserved F or W. The D gene is left open where the match is weak. Part of the rows lack a size; the others show once, few, many or a class for expanded clones.

j_call	v_call	d_call	clone_size	cdr3_nt	cdr3_aa
TRBJ1-2	TRBV6-6	.	medium-sized	TGTGCCAGCAGTTTCTCTTCAGGGGGCTACACCTTC	CASSFSSGGYTF
TRBJ2-2	TRBV4-2	TRBD2	.	TGTGCCTCCACTACAGCGGGACTGAACACCGGGGAGCTGTTTTTT	CASTTAGLNTGELFF
TRBJ2-3	TRBV7-2	TRBD2	.	TGTGCCAGCAGCCAATGGGCTAGCGGGAACACAGATACGCAGTATTTT	CASSQWASGNTDTQYF
TRBJ2-3	TRBV9	.	.	TGTGCCAGCAGCGAGGGCCGACCAGATACGCAGTATTTT	CASSEGRPDTQYF
TRBJ2-1	TRBV19	TRBD1	few	TGTGCCAGTACCACAGGGGGCGTTCCTATCAATGAGCAGTTCTTC	CASTTGGVPINEQFF
TRBJ2-7	TRBV6-5	TRBD2	.	TGTGCCAGCAGTTATCAGGGACTAGGGACCAACGAGCAGTACTTC	CASSYQGLGTNEQYF
TRBJ1-4	TRBV7-9	.	.	TGTGCCAGCAGCGGAATTAGTCCGGGACGCGCTTTTGAGGTTGAAAAACTGTTTTTT	CASSGISPGRAFEVEKLFF
TRBJ2-2	TRBV11-1	.	.	TGTGCCAGCAGCCGGCAGGGGGGACAGAACACCGGGGAGCTGTTTTTT	CASSRQGGQNTGELFF
TRBJ1-2	TRBV5-1	.	.	TGCGCCAGCAGCATATCCGACAGCTATGGCTACACCTTC	CASSISDSYGYTF
TRBJ2-2	TRBV19	TRBD1	.	TGTGCCAGTAAGAGGACAGGGACAGGGGTCACCGGGGAGCTGTTTTTT	CASKRTGTGVTGELFF
TRBJ1-1	TRBV4-2	.	.	TGTGCCAGCAGCTTCGGGACTCACACTGAAGCTTTCTTT	CASSFGTHTEAFF
TRBJ2-2	TRBV2	.	.	TGTGCCAGCAGGGCGAGATCGGGAGTTGACACCGGGGAGCTGTTTTTT	CASRARSGVDTGELFF
TRBJ2-7	TRBV5-1	TRBD2	.	TGCGCCAGCAGCTTGGGTCCTAGCGGGGGGGACTACGAGCAGTACTTC	CASSLGPSGGDYEQYF
TRBJ1-2	TRBV4-2	.	.	TGTGCCAGCAGCCAAGTGGGGGGCTACACCTTC	CASSQVGGYTF
TRBJ2-1	TRBV7-6	.	.	TGTGCCAGCAGCTTAGCTCCGGGCAGGGCCTCCTACAATGAGCAGTTCTTC	CASSLAPGRASYNEQFF
TRBJ1-4	TRBV18	.	.	TGTGCCAGCTCAACCTTGGACAGAAAACTGTTTTTT	CASSTLDRKLFF